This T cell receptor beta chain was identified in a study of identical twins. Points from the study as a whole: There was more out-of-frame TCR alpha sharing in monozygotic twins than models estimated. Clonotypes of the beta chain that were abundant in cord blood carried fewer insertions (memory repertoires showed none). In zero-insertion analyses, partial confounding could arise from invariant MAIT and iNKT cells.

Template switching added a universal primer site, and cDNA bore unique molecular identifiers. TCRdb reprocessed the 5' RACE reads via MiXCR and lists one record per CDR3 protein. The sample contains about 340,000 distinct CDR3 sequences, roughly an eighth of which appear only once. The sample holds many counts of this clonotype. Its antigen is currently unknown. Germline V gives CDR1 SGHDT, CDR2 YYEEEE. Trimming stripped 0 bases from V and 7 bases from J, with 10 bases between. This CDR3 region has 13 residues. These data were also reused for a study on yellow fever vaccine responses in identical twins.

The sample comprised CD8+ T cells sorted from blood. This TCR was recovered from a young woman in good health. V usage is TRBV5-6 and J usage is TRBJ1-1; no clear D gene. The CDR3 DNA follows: TGTGCCAGCAGCTTGGGGGGAAATAATGAAGCTTTCTTT. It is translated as CASSLGGNNEAFF.